Included here is one TCR beta chain sequence, with context. With 5 bases removed from V and 3 bases from J, the gap between germline ends came to 23 bases. This CDR3 is 17 amino acids long. Germline V gene data show CDR1 as MDHEN and CDR2 as SYDVKM. Per the original data handling: Scientists estimated how many nucleated cells there were by amplifying reference gene primers. The table came from immunoSEQ multiplex PCR; TCRdb's copy has only in-frame clones and leaves some out. For V, J and clone size, that table is used; D and trimming come from the DNA. Of about 71,000 clones listed, more than 80% are singletons. This entry is derived from a study of blood T cell repertoires in COVID-19. On the study more broadly: Spain, Italy and the United States supplied samples that represented acute and convalescent COVID-19. T cells, B-cell-depleted T cells, or PBMCs supplied cDNA or gDNA.

The gene calls are TRBV28 and TRBJ2-7; D gene uncertain. The clonotype originates from a man in his fifties with acute or convalescent COVID-19. Specimen: peripheral blood. In DNA, the CDR3 is TGTGCCAGCAGTCGCCCCCCGATCGTGAGGCTATACTACGAGCAGTACTTC. It is translated as CASSRPPIVRLYYEQYF. The full variable domain, rest sourced from reference TRBV28 and TRBJ2-7, is DVKVTQSSRYLVKRTGEKVFLECVQDMDHENMFWYRQDPGLGLRLIYFSYDVKMKEKGDIPEGYSVSREKKERFSLILESASTNQTSMYLCASSRPPIVRLYYEQYFGPGTRLTVT.